Listed here are 31 T cell receptor beta chains from one sample, sequenced in a study of PD-L1 blockade in urothelial cancer. Libraries were prepared by immunoSEQ multiplex PCR; TCRdb keeps only in-frame clonotypes and omits some of them. The data show roughly 25,000 clones, 82% seen once. Time point given: peripheral blood 6 weeks after treatment start. Sample: PBMCs, taken around atezolizumab (anti-PD-L1) treatment. The source of these receptors is a man in his 70s with urothelial cancer.

This chain connects TRBV6-1 to TRBJ1-5, with D unclear. This CDR3 is built from 14 residues. V dropped 7 bases and J dropped 1 base, with 11 bases sitting between them. Germline lookup yields CDR1 MNHNS and CDR2 SASEGT. The CDR3 region is CASTPQQSNQPQHF. CDR3 bases: TGTGCCAGCACCCCACAGCAAAGCAATCAGCCCCAGCATTTT.

This rearrangement joins TRBV28 to TRBJ2-7; a possible D gene is TRBD2 (6 bases). The CDR3 loop spans 12 amino acids. Germline values: CDR1 MDHEN, CDR2 SYDVKM. Trimming removed 6 bases at V and 13 bases at J, with 19 bases between. CDR3 sequence (DNA): TGTGCCAGCAGCTCCGAGGCAGGGCGGGGCTACTTC. Residues: CASSSEAGRGYF.

The V call is TRBV11-3, the J call TRBJ1-1; no reliable D call. Germline V gives CDR1 SGHNT, CDR2 YENEEA. Trimming stripped 5 bases from V and 8 bases from J, with 15 bases between. The CDR3 runs to 13 residues. The CDR3 bases are TGTGCCAGCAGCAAGACGGACGCGGGAGAAGCTTTCTTT. Translation: CASSKTDAGEAFF.

The V and J genes are TRBV4-3 and TRBJ2-3; 10 nucleotides line up with TRBD2. V lost 6 bases, J lost 5 bases, and 8 bases stayed unmatched. From germline, CDR1 is LGHNA and CDR2 YSLEER. This CDR3 is 15 amino acids long. The CDR3 DNA sequence: TGCGCCAGCAGGCGGGGGAGCGGGGGGGGAGATACGCAGTATTTT. It encodes CASRRGSGGGDTQYF.

The V gene is TRBV4-1, the J gene TRBJ2-7; TRBD1 matches at 7 bases. Per the germline V gene, CDR1 is MGHRA and CDR2 is YSYEKL. With 3 bases clipped from V and 0 bases from J, the junction kept 5 bases outside the gene matches. CDR3 length: 15 amino acids. The CDR3 protein is CASSHQGQASYEQYF. The CDR3 DNA is TGCGCCAGCAGCCACCAAGGACAGGCCTCCTACGAGCAGTACTTC.

The rearrangement links TRBV20-1 to TRBJ2-5; no firm D call. This CDR3 contains 11 residues. Germline CDR1 reads DFQATT; CDR2 reads SNEGSKA (reference sequence). Trimming left V 5 bases short and J 5 bases short, with 9 bases between. The CDR3 DNA reads TGCAGTGCTCCTTTGGAGGAGACCCAGTACTTC. Translated: CSAPLEETQYF.

V is TRBV15 and J is TRBJ2-7, with 10 bases matching TRBD1. CDR1 LNHNV and CDR2 YYDKDF come from the germline V gene (reference sequence). After removal of 1 base from V and 2 bases from J, the junction contained 5 bases not matched to a gene. The CDR3 contains 16 residues. CDR3 bases: TGTGCCACCAGCAGAGCCAGGACAGGGGGGGCCTACGAGCAGTACTTC. This encodes CATSRARTGGAYEQYF.

This chain uses TRBV19 with TRBJ2-2, with D possibly being TRBD1 (6 bases). Germline V gene data show CDR1 as LNHDA and CDR2 as SQIVND (reference sequence). Trimming removed 6 bases at V and 4 bases at J, with 15 bases between. The CDR3 extends over 15 amino acids. The CDR3 is CASRHTGSGTGELFF. DNA for the CDR3: TGTGCCAGTAGGCACACAGGGTCGGGCACCGGGGAGCTGTTTTTT.

This clone was counted a single time. This CDR3 is CASSIAGTEAFF. CDR3 nucleotide sequence: TGTGCCAGTAGTATAGCCGGGACTGAAGCTTTCTTT. The V gene is TRBV19, the J gene TRBJ1-1, with unresolved D. The V gene lost 1 base and the J gene lost 5 bases, with 5 bases spanning the gap. Germline loops: CDR1 LNHDA, CDR2 SQIVND (reference sequence). The CDR3 sequence is 12 residues long. Together with reference TRBV19 and TRBJ1-1, the CDR3 gives the full variable domain: DGGITQSPKYLFRKEGQNVTLSCEQNLNHDAMYWYRQDPGQGLRLIYYSQIVNDFQKGDIAEGYSVSREKKESFPLTVTSAQKNPTAFYLCASSIAGTEAFFGQGTRLTVV.

The chain couples TRBV19 to TRBJ2-7, with TRBD2 matching 8 bases. The CDR3 sequence is 14 residues long. The V and J ends lost 5 bases and 4 bases, in that order; junction bases with no gene match: 7. Per the germline V gene, CDR1 is LNHDA and CDR2 is SQIVND (reference sequence). The CDR3 region is CASSRAGGGYEQYF. In nucleotides, the CDR3 is TGTGCCAGTAGTCGCGCGGGGGGAGGTTACGAGCAGTACTTC.

The chain couples TRBV7-6 to TRBJ2-5; D not resolved. Trimming shortened V by 3 bases and J by 2 bases, and 7 bases separated the two germline ends. Germline CDR1 and CDR2: SGHVS and FNYEAQ. The CDR3 runs to 13 residues. The CDR3: CASSLTQQETQYF. The DNA of the CDR3 is TGTGCCAGCAGCTTGACACAACAAGAGACCCAGTACTTC.

CDR3 loop: CASSLVSTYEQYF. CDR3 DNA: TGTGCCAGCAGTTTAGTGTCTACCTACGAGCAGTACTTC. V gene TRBV27 combines with J gene TRBJ2-7, with unresolved D. The CDR3 loop spans 13 amino acids. Germline values: CDR1 MNHEY, CDR2 SMNVEV (reference sequence). V dropped 2 bases and J dropped 2 bases, with 7 bases sitting between them.

The chain is built from TRBV28 and TRBJ2-7, with D tentatively TRBD1 (5 bases). CDR3 length: 16 residues. Germline V gene data show CDR1 as MDHEN and CDR2 as SYDVKM. Trimming cost V 4 bases and J 3 bases, with 19 bases left between them. In nucleotides, the CDR3 is TGTGCCAGCAGTTCTTTAGGGGCGGAGAGGAGCTACGAGCAGTACTTC. Protein sequence: CASSSLGAERSYEQYF.

CDR3 region: CASSLDNYNEQFF. CDR3 coding DNA: TGTGCCAGCAGTCTGGACAACTACAATGAGCAGTTCTTC. This chain links TRBV28 with TRBJ2-1; weak D call: TRBD1 (5 bases). Per germline, CDR1 MDHEN and CDR2 SYDVKM. V shed 5 bases and J shed 3 bases, with 8 bases lying between them. This CDR3 has 13 residues.

The rearrangement links TRBV6-5 to TRBJ2-7; 7 positions agree with TRBD1. V shed 6 bases, J shed 2 bases, and the junction held 7 bases outside the gene matches. The CDR3 spans 14 residues. Germline V gene data show CDR1 as MNHEY and CDR2 as SVGAGI. The CDR3 DNA reads as TGTGCCAGCAGCCGAACGACAGGGACCTACGAGCAGTACTTC. Its protein product is CASSRTTGTYEQYF.

This clone was seen a few times. The V gene is TRBV7-9, the J gene TRBJ2-7; D not certain. Germline CDR1 is SEHNR and CDR2 is FQNEAQ (reference sequence). CDR3 length: 13 residues. Deletions cut 4 bases from V and 3 bases from J, with 10 bases between. The CDR3 nucleotides read TGTGCCAGCAGCTCATCCACCTACTACGAGCAGTACTTC. Protein product: CASSSSTYYEQYF.

V gene TRBV4-2 combines with J gene TRBJ2-1; TRBD2 matches at 7 bases. Trimming at V came to 4 bases and at J to 2 bases, leaving 8 bases not matched to a gene. CDR1 and CDR2 (germline): LGHNA, YNFKEQ. There are 16 residues in the CDR3. The CDR3 nucleotides read TGTGCCAGCAGCCCCCTTTCGGGAGGTACCTACAATGAGCAGTTCTTC. As protein: CASSPLSGGTYNEQFF.

This chain uses TRBV4-2 with TRBJ2-5; 9 bases are shared with TRBD2. The CDR3 has 18 residues. V shed 0 bases and J 10 bases; nucleotides not matched to a gene: 18. In germline, CDR1 is LGHNA, CDR2 YNFKEQ. The CDR3 is CASSQDRSTLAGVFDQYF. CDR3 nucleotide sequence: TGTGCCAGCAGCCAAGACCGATCTACTTTAGCGGGAGTTTTCGACCAGTACTTC.

The sample holds a few counts of this clone. The chain uses TRBV7-2 and TRBJ1-1; maybe TRBD1 (5 bases). V lost 5 bases and J 8 bases, leaving 18 bases between the germline ends. CDR3 size: 14 residues. The germline gives CDR1 SGHTA, CDR2 FQGNSA. The CDR3 bases are TGTGCCAGCAGCATTAGCAGGGCGGTGGGGGAAGCTTTCTTT. It translates to CASSISRAVGEAFF.

This chain connects TRBV7-2 to TRBJ1-1, with D possibly matching TRBD1 (5 bases). The CDR3 is 16 amino acids. Trimming took off 2 bases at V and 0 bases at J, with 13 bases between the two ends. Germline V gene lookup returns CDR1 SGHTA and CDR2 FQGNSA. CDR3 residues: CASSLPETAMNTEAFF. As DNA, the CDR3 is TGTGCCAGCAGCTTACCCGAGACAGCCATGAACACTGAAGCTTTCTTT.

Here the CDR3 DNA reads TGTGCCAGCTCCCTGGCCAGGGGCTACGAGCAGTACTTC. Amino acids: CASSLARGYEQYF. This chain connects TRBV5-6 to TRBJ2-7, with a possible D match to TRBD1 (6 bases). The CDR3 consists of 13 residues. Germline V gene lookup returns CDR1 SGHDT and CDR2 YYEEEE. V dropped 7 bases and J dropped 3 bases, with 14 bases sitting between them.

The CDR3, as DNA: TGTGCCAGTAGTATAGAGGCCAGGGTATATGGTGAAGCTTTCTTT. It specifies CASSIEARVYGEAFF. The chain carries TRBV19 and TRBJ1-1, with D maybe TRBD1 (5 bases). CDR1 LNHDA and CDR2 SQIVND come from the germline V gene (reference sequence). This CDR3 is 15 amino acids long. Trimming took off 0 bases at V and 7 bases at J, with 15 bases between the two ends.

The chain has TRBV7-9 and TRBJ1-1; TRBD1 is a possible D gene (6 bases). The CDR3 is made up of 13 amino acids. Looked up from germline, CDR1 is SEHNR and CDR2 is FQNEAQ (reference sequence). V dropped 4 bases and J dropped 7 bases, with 13 bases sitting between them. DNA for the CDR3: TGTGCCAGCAGCTCGCTACAGGGTTTTGAAGCTTTCTTT. Encoded protein: CASSSLQGFEAFF.

V usage is TRBV2 and J usage is TRBJ2-2; 13 bases match TRBD2. CDR1 is SNHLY and CDR2 is FYNNEI in the germline V gene. The CDR3 is 16 residues long. V dropped 6 bases and J dropped 1; count of bases not matched to a gene: 2. In nucleotides, the CDR3 is TGTGCCAGCAGGGGGACTAGCGGGGTGAACACCGGGGAGCTGTTTTTT. Translation: CASRGTSGVNTGELFF.

The chain employs TRBV7-8 and TRBJ2-3, with D maybe TRBD2 (5 bases). V was clipped by 6 bases and J by 6 bases, with 28 bases between them. The V gene's germline CDR1 is SGHVS and CDR2 FQNEAQ. The CDR3 covers 18 residues. The CDR3 DNA reads as TGTGCCAGCAGTGTAACCCAGCCGGGAAACCCCCGATTGGATACGCAGTATTTT. The encoded protein is CASSVTQPGNPRLDTQYF. The whole variable domain, filled in from reference TRBV7-8 and TRBJ2-3, reads GAGVSQSPRYKVAKRGQDVALRCDPISGHVSLFWYQQALGQGPEFLTYFQNEAQLDKSGLPSDRFFAERPEGSVSTLKIQRTQQEDSAVYLCASSVTQPGNPRLDTQYFGPGTRLTVL.

To note about this clone: A read error may account for a junction end that differs from germline. The rearrangement uses TRBV7-9 and TRBJ2-2, with TRBD1 matching 7 bases. CDR3 length equals 15 residues. Germline V gives CDR1 SEHNR, CDR2 FQNEAQ (reference sequence). CDR3 sequence: CASGFRGPASGELFF. CDR3 bases: TGTGCCAGCGGCTTTAGGGGGCCAGCGAGCGGGGAGCTGTTTTTT.

In this sample, this clone turned up once. The CDR3 region has the DNA TGCGCCAGCAGGGGACTAGCGGCCAGCACAGATACGCAGTATTTT. Its translation is CASRGLAASTDTQYF. This sequence joins TRBV10-2 and TRBJ2-3; 11 bases are shared with TRBD2. The germline CDR1 and CDR2 sequences are WSHSY and SAAADI. The junction had 2 bases not matched to a gene; V was cut back by 6 bases and J by 0 bases. CDR3 length: 15 residues.

The CDR3 coding sequence is TGTGCCATCAGTGACCCTTACAGCCCTTTAAATGAAAAACTGTTTTTT. Residues: CAISDPYSPLNEKLFF. The chain carries TRBV10-3 and TRBJ1-4; no firm D call. V was cut by 3 bases and J by 5 bases, with 16 bases left in between. CDR1 is ENHRY and CDR2 is SYGVKD in the germline V gene. The CDR3 covers 16 residues.

This chain uses TRBV7-8 with TRBJ1-3, with D tentatively TRBD1 (5 bases). Germline V gene lookup returns CDR1 SGHVS and CDR2 FQNEAQ. The germline V and J ends were trimmed by 5 bases and 0 bases, with 8 bases remaining between them. The CDR3 has 14 residues. CDR3 sequence (DNA): TGTGCCAGCAGCCCCGGGGGCTCTGGAAACACCATATATTTT. Translation: CASSPGGSGNTIYF.

The rearrangement joins TRBV5-5 to TRBJ1-3, with a possible D match to TRBD1 (6 bases). V lost 2 bases, J lost 2 bases, and 11 bases lay in between. From germline, CDR1 is SGHKS and CDR2 YYEKEE (reference sequence). The CDR3 consists of 15 residues. CDR3 in amino acids: CASSFIQGTGNTIYF. CDR3 coding DNA: TGTGCCAGCAGCTTTATCCAGGGGACTGGAAACACCATATATTTT. Supplemented by reference TRBV5-5 and TRBJ1-3, the full variable domain reads DAGVTQSPTHLIKTRGQQVTLRCSPISGHKSVSWYQQVLGQGPQFIFQYYEKEERGRGNFPDRFSARQFPNYSSELNVNALLLGDSALYLCASSFIQGTGNTIYFGEGSWLTVV.

This sequence joins TRBV27 and TRBJ1-2; possibly TRBD1 for D (6 bases). CDR1 and CDR2 from the germline V gene are MNHEY and SMNVEV (reference sequence). The CDR3 spans 15 residues. Trimming took 1 base from V and 4 from J, leaving 13 bases between them. The CDR3 region has the DNA TGTGCCAGCAGTTTATTGGCAGGGGTTGGCTATGGCTACACCTTC. Encoded protein: CASSLLAGVGYGYTF.